The clone carrying this T cell receptor (beta chain) was picked up one time. Authors' analysis steps: Reference gene primer amplification gave nucleated cell count estimates. The repertoire was sequenced with immunoSEQ multiplex PCR; TCRdb's copy has only in-frame clones and lacks some. V and J calls and clone size are given by that table; D and trimming were obtained from the DNA. The table lists around 140,000 clones, 84% of them singletons, with about 2.4% in the top ten. The record originates from a study of blood T cell repertoires in COVID-19. Study context: Samples representing acute and convalescent COVID-19 were sourced from the United States, Italy and Spain. Sources were T cells, B-cell-depleted T cells, or PBMCs; the material itself was cDNA or gDNA.

Residents of over 20 US areas, aged 18 to 89 years, made up the participants. Trimming cost V 5 bases and J 0 bases, with 8 bases left between them. Germline loops: CDR1 LGHDT, CDR2 YNNKEL (reference sequence). The CDR3 is 14 residues long. The TCR was taken from a man aged 40-55 years with acute COVID-19. This chain uses TRBV3-1 (or the pseudogene TRBV3-2) with TRBJ1-5, with D possibly TRBD1 on 6 matching bases. The sequenced material came from PBMCs or T cells enriched from blood (not recorded which). Here the CDR3 DNA reads TGTGCCAGCAGCTGGACAGTTAGCAATCAGCCCCAGCATTTT. This gives the protein CASSWTVSNQPQHF.